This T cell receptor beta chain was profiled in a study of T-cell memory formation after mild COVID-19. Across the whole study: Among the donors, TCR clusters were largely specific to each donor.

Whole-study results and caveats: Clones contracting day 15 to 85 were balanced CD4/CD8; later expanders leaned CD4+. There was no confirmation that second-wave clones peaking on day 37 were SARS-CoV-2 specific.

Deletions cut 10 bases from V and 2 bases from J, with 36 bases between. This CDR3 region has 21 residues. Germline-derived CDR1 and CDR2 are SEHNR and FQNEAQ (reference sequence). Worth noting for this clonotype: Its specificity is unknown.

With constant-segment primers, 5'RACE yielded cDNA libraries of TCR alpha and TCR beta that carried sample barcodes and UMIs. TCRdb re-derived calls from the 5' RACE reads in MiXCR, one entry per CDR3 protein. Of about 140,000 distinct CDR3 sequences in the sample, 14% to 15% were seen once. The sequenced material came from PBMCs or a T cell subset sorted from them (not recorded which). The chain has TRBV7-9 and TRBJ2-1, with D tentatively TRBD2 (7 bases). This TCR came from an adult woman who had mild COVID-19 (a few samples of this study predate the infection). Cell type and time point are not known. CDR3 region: CAIQRGTRDSGLEWAYNEQFF. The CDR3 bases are TGTGCCATTCAGAGGGGGACACGCGATAGCGGGTTAGAATGGGCCTACAATGAGCAGTTCTTC.